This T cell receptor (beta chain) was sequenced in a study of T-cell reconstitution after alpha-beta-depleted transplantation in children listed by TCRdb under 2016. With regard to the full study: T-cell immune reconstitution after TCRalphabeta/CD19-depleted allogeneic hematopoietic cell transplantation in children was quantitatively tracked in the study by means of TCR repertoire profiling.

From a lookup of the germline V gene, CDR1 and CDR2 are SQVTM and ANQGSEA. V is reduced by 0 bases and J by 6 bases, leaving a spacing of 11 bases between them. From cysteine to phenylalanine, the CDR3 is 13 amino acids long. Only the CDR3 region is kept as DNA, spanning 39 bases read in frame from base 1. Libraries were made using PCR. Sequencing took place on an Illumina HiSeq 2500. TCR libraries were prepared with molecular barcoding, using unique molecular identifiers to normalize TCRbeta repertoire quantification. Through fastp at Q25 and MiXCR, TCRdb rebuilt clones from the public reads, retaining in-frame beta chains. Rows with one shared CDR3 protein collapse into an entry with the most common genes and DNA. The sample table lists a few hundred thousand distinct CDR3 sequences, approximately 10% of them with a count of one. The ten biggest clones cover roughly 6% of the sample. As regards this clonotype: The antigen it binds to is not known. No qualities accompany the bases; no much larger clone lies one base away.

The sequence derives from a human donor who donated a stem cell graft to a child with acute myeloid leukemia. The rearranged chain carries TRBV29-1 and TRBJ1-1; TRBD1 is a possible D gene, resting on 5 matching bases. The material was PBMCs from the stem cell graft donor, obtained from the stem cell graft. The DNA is TGCAGCGTTGAAGAAATAACAGGATCTGAAGCTTTCTTT. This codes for CSVEEITGSEAFF.